This T cell receptor (beta chain) was documented in a study of T cell clusters in autoimmune cytopenias. Notes on the study in general: Comparing secondary cytopenia with chronic lymphocytic leukemia showed no cluster-lack signature, apparently masked by lymphoma repertoire.

The CDR3 runs 15 residues. The germline V gene encodes CDR1 MNHNS and CDR2 SASEGT. TRB amplification used 250 ng of peripheral blood genomic DNA. TRB was amplified by touch-down multiplex PCR, primer pools A and B combined. TCRdb reprocessed the multiplex PCR reads and reports one entry per CDR3 protein, with no DNA. Reported are roughly 6,900 distinct CDR3 sequences; the ten largest clones contain approximately 10%. Details on this clonotype: What it binds is not known.

This same sample was also part of a study on T cell repertoires in aging, cancer and after chemotherapy. As that report states: In healthy donors, age-related TCR diversity loss mainly reflected lost richness. Immunological memory after chemotherapy cannot be judged from the repertoire data.

This chain joins TRBV6-1 and TRBJ2-3; TCRdb calls TRBD1, which cannot be checked without DNA. This receptor was obtained from a human donor in good health. The sequencing input was peripheral blood. Here the CDR3 reads CASSGTGQGSDTQYF.